These T cell receptor beta chains were read from a single sample in a study of chemoradiotherapy in HPV16-positive cancers. Profiling relied on immunoSEQ multiplex PCR, and the TCRdb table lists in-frame clones only, not all of them. The profile covers over 6,500 clones, with around 75% appearing a single time and 5% to 6.5% taken by the ten largest. The sample consisted of tumor tissue, taken from a patient who underwent chemoradiotherapy. The receptors were sampled from a human donor with HPV-associated anogenital cancer. Both conserved end residues are part of each CDR3. The D gene is left open where the match is weak. Size values are once, few and many counts, or a class for expanded clones, and some rows have none.

TRBJ2-7 | NA | TRBV7-2 | NA | TGTGCCAGCAGCTTCGGGGTCCTCTCCTACGAGCAGTACTTC | CASSFGVLSYEQYF
TRBJ2-7 | once | TRBV6-5 | NA | TGTGCCAGCAGTTACTCGTACAGGACCTACGAGCAGTACTTC | CASSYSYRTYEQYF
TRBJ2-3 | NA | TRBV29-1 | NA | TGCAGCGTTGAAGGACCCCAGACCGATACGCAGTATTTT | CSVEGPQTDTQYF
TRBJ1-5 | few | TRBV2 | NA | TGTGCCAGCTCGGGTAACAATCAGCCCCAGCATTTT | CASSGNNQPQHF
TRBJ2-3 | NA | TRBV25-1 | NA | TGTGCCAGCAGTGAGGAATCTAGCACAGATACGCAGTATTTT | CASSEESSTDTQYF
TRBJ2-2 | NA | TRBV27 | NA | TGTGCCAGCACCGAGACGGGGAGGAACACCGGGGAGCTGTTTTTT | CASTETGRNTGELFF
TRBJ2-3 | NA | TRBV7-9 | NA | TGTGCCAGCAGCTTAGCTGGGACCCTGAGCACAGATACGCAGTATTTT | CASSLAGTLSTDTQYF
TRBJ2-7 | NA | TRBV25-1 | NA | TGTGCCAGCAGTCAGCGGTTCGAGCAGTACTTC | CASSQRFEQYF
TRBJ1-5 | NA | TRBV6-6 | NA | TGTGCCAGCAGTTACACTGGGGGAGACAATCAGCCCCAGCATTTT | CASSYTGGDNQPQHF
TRBJ2-3 | few | TRBV5-5 | NA | TGTGCCAGCAGCTTGGAGACAGATACGCAGTATTTT | CASSLETDTQYF
TRBJ2-5 | NA | TRBV25-1 | NA | TGTGCCAGCAGTGTCTCCCGAACGGGAGACCAAGAGACCCAGTACTTC | CASSVSRTGDQETQYF
TRBJ1-2 | few | TRBV21-1 | NA | TGTGCCAGCAGCAAAGGGGAGGCAGGCTATGGCTACACCTTC | CASSKGEAGYGYTF
TRBJ1-4 | NA | TRBV5-1 | NA | TGCGCCAGCAGCTTGGGCAGGGAGATTAATGAAAAACTGTTTTTT | CASSLGREINEKLFF
TRBJ2-7 | NA | TRBV6-1 | NA | TGTGCCAGCAGTGAAGGGCCAGGGGAACCCTACGAGCAGTACTTC | CASSEGPGEPYEQYF
TRBJ2-4 | few | TRBV28 | NA | TGTGCCAGCAGCCCCACTGATATAGCCAAAAACATTCAGTACTTC | CASSPTDIAKNIQYF
TRBJ2-5 | NA | TRBV10-3 | NA | TGTGCCATCAGTGAGTTCGGGGAGACCCAGTACTTC | CAISEFGETQYF
TRBJ2-7 | few | TRBV4-2 | TRBD2 | TGTGCCAGCAGCCAAGGGACTAGCGGGAGGTCCTACGAGCAGTACTTC | CASSQGTSGRSYEQYF
TRBJ1-1 | NA | TRBV5-4 | TRBD1 | TGTGCCAGCAGTTTCGGACAGGGGACTGAAGCTTTCTTT | CASSFGQGTEAFF
TRBJ2-5 | few | TRBV12-5 | TRBD2 | TGTGCTAGTGGTTTGGTACGCCCTAGCGGGGCTCAAGAGACCCAGTACTTC | CASGLVRPSGAQETQYF
TRBJ2-3 | NA | TRBV7-3 | TRBD2 | TGTGCCAGAATCCTAGCGGGGGGGCCCCTGTGCACAGATACGCAGTATTTT | CARILAGGPLCTDTQYF
TRBJ1-2 | NA | TRBV19 | NA | TGTGCCAGTAGTATCTCCGGGGAGGGAGAATATGGCTACACCTTC | CASSISGEGEYGYTF
TRBJ2-3 | NA | TRBV19 | TRBD2 | TGTGCCAGTAGTATAGGGACTAGCGGCAGCACAGATACGCAGTATTTT | CASSIGTSGSTDTQYF
TRBJ2-7 | NA | TRBV2 | TRBD2 | TGTGCCAGCAGTGAAGCACTAGCGGTCATGGAGCAGTACTTC | CASSEALAVMEQYF
TRBJ1-2 | NA | TRBV16 | NA | TGTGCCAGCAGCCTCGGACAGTTTAGGGGCTACACCTTC | CASSLGQFRGYTF
TRBJ1-1 | NA | TRBV2 | NA | TGTGCCAGCAGCCAGGGGTGGAACACTGAAGCTTTCTTT | CASSQGWNTEAFF
TRBJ1-1 | large | TRBV27 | NA | TGTGCCAGCAGTTTATCGACCAGAAACACTGAAGCTTTCTTT | CASSLSTRNTEAFF
TRBJ1-5 | NA | TRBV19 | NA | TGTGCCAGTAGTGCACCGGGCCACAATCAGCCCCAGCATTTT | CASSAPGHNQPQHF